The 12 T cell receptor beta chains in this list originate from one sample, sequenced in a study of technical replicates of blood from a few donors. Generated by immunoSEQ multiplex PCR, the TCRdb table keeps only in-frame clones and is missing some. The data hold about 83,000 clones, with just over 90% observed a single time. The specimen sequenced was T cells isolated from PBMCs. The receptor set was obtained from a human donor in good health.

The chain is built from TRBV30 and TRBJ2-7, with D perhaps TRBD1 (5 bases). The CDR3 is 13 residues long. The germline V gene has CDR1 GTSNPN and CDR2 SVGIG (reference sequence). V lost 2 bases and J lost 7, with 15 bases in between. CDR3: CAWSLPSGLEQYF. DNA of the CDR3: TGTGCCTGGAGTCTCCCCTCAGGGTTGGAGCAGTACTTC. Supplemented by reference TRBV30 and TRBJ2-7, the full variable domain reads SQTIHQWPATLVQPVGSPLSLECTVEGTSNPNLYWYRQAAGRGLQLLFYSVGIGQISSEVPQNLSASRPQDRQFILSSKKLLLSDSGFYLCAWSLPSGLEQYFGPGTRLTVT.

J is TRBJ2-1 and V is TRBV11-2; TRBD2 agrees at 11 bases. The CDR3 contains 17 residues. The germline V gene encodes CDR1 SGHAT and CDR2 FQNNGV. The V and J ends lost 6 bases and 9 bases, in that order; junction bases with no gene match: 16. The CDR3 coding sequence is TGTGCCAGCAGTCATCCCCTAGCGGGGGGACGGAGTGGTGAGCAGTTCTTC. Residues: CASSHPLAGGRSGEQFF.

The chain joins TRBV30 to TRBJ1-6; D unresolved. The CDR3 is 13 amino acids. CDR1 is GTSNPN, CDR2 SVGIG, per germline (reference sequence). Trimming pared 0 bases from V and 14 bases from J, leaving 14 bases between. The CDR3 sequence is CAWSVRTLESLHF. CDR3 coding DNA: TGTGCCTGGAGTGTACGGACTTTAGAATCCCTCCACTTT.

The chain uses TRBV10-3 and TRBJ1-6; 8 bases agree with TRBD1. Trimming took 6 bases from V and 7 from J; bases not matched to a gene: 11. The CDR3 length is 16 residues. Germline values: CDR1 ENHRY, CDR2 SYGVKD. DNA of the CDR3: TGTGCCATCAGCGACATCCTACAGGGGGACAATTCACCCCTCCACTTT. As protein: CAISDILQGDNSPLHF.

The chain has TRBV19 and TRBJ2-7; the D gene is possibly TRBD2 (5 bases). V shed 4 bases and J shed 5 bases, with 15 bases lying between them. Germline V gene sequence: CDR1 LNHDA, CDR2 SQIVND (reference sequence). CDR3 length equals 14 residues. The CDR3 here is CASSKRLFSDEQYF. CDR3 nucleotide sequence: TGTGCCAGTAGTAAGAGACTATTTAGCGACGAGCAGTACTTC. The whole variable domain, remainder taken from reference TRBV19 and TRBJ2-7, is DGGITQSPKYLFRKEGQNVTLSCEQNLNHDAMYWYRQDPGQGLRLIYYSQIVNDFQKGDIAEGYSVSREKKESFPLTVTSAQKNPTAFYLCASSKRLFSDEQYFGPGTRLTVT.

The rearrangement uses TRBV6-6 and TRBJ2-4; the D is unclear. The CDR3 contains 12 residues. With 0 bases removed from V and 8 bases from J, the gap between germline ends came to 5 bases. CDR1 is MNHNY and CDR2 is SVGAGI in the germline V gene (reference sequence). The CDR3 loop reads CASSYSRDIQYF. DNA for the CDR3: TGTGCCAGCAGTTACTCCCGTGACATTCAGTACTTC.

The chain links TRBV4-1 to TRBJ2-3; 13 bases align to TRBD2. After removal of 4 bases from V and 2 bases from J, the junction contained 3 bases not matched to a gene. Germline V gives CDR1 MGHRA, CDR2 YSYEKL. The length of the CDR3 is 16 residues. The chain's CDR3 is CASSPGLAGITDTQYF. The CDR3 coding sequence is TGCGCCAGCAGCCCGGGACTAGCGGGGATCACAGATACGCAGTATTTT.

The CDR3 DNA is TGTGCCAGCAGCCTCCTGGAGCAGTTCTTC. It specifies CASSLLEQFF. This chain uses TRBV7-9 with TRBJ2-1; no firm D call. Germline loops: CDR1 SEHNR, CDR2 FQNEAQ (reference sequence). CDR3 length: 10 residues. Trimming shortened V by 5 bases and J by 10 bases, and 6 bases separated the two germline ends.

This sequence joins TRBV6-1 and TRBJ1-4; 9 nucleotides line up with TRBD1. The CDR3 has 15 residues. Germline V gene lookup returns CDR1 MNHNS and CDR2 SASEGT. The ends lost 3 bases at V and 7 bases at J; junction bases unmatched: 6. CDR3 sequence: CASSDTGTGTEKLFF. The CDR3 DNA follows: TGTGCCAGCAGTGACACCGGGACAGGGACTGAAAAACTGTTTTTT.

V and J are TRBV5-5 and TRBJ1-4; 9 nucleotides align to TRBD1. Germline-derived CDR1 and CDR2 are SGHKS and YYEKEE (reference sequence). With 4 bases clipped from V and 5 bases from J, the junction kept 6 bases outside the gene matches. This CDR3 comprises 15 residues. CDR3 loop: CASSDPGTGNEKLFF. For the CDR3, the DNA is TGTGCCAGCAGCGACCCCGGGACAGGGAATGAAAAACTGTTTTTT. Full variable domain (outside the CDR3, taken from reference TRBV5-5 and TRBJ1-4): DAGVTQSPTHLIKTRGQQVTLRCSPISGHKSVSWYQQVLGQGPQFIFQYYEKEERGRGNFPDRFSARQFPNYSSELNVNALLLGDSALYLCASSDPGTGNEKLFFGSGTQLSVL.

The rearrangement links TRBV9 to TRBJ2-3; the D gene is possibly TRBD2 (6 bases). In germline, CDR1 is SGDLS, CDR2 YYNGEE. The CDR3 contains 16 residues. Trimming left V 0 bases short and J 2 bases short, with 13 bases between. In nucleotides, the CDR3 is TGTGCCAGCAGCGTAGCTGGCGGGGTGATCACAGATACGCAGTATTTT. Translation: CASSVAGGVITDTQYF.

This clone was counted once. The chain is built from TRBV6-6 and TRBJ1-1; TRBD1 might be the D (6 bases). Germline CDR1 is MNHNY and CDR2 is SVGAGI (reference sequence). Trimming took 6 bases from V and 2 from J, leaving 16 bases between them. The CDR3 sequence is 15 residues long. The CDR3 is CASRRTVLINTEAFF. The CDR3 coding sequence is TGTGCCAGCAGGCGGACAGTTCTTATAAACACTGAAGCTTTCTTT.